Below, one T cell receptor (beta chain) is given with its context. This clone turned up a few times. The antigen this receptor binds is unknown. Base qualities are not recorded, but no much larger clone differs from it by a single base. The CDR3 measures 13 amino acids from cysteine to phenylalanine. The only DNA kept is the CDR3, 39 bases in frame from the first base. The data originate from a study of blood T cell repertoires in COVID-19 (dated by TCRdb to the early 2020s). Turning to the overall study: Collaborator samples came from the United States, Italy and Spain and covered acute and convalescent phases of COVID-19. Where HLA class I and class II types were available, the types were taken from metadata supplied by the sample provider, not from assay-based typing. The repertoires were made available in a free public database intended to serve as a resource for research on the immune response to SARS-CoV-2. Samples were obtained from the ongoing ImmuneRACE study (first 160 participants) and from 1,000 to 1,500 subjects provided by 6 global collaborators. The prospective study material was composed of cDNA or gDNA derived from T cells, B-cell-depleted T cells, or PBMCs. Subjects who had been exposed to COVID-19, were actively infected with it, or had recovered from it provided the deeply sampled blood TCRbeta repertoires that made up the dataset. A de-identified subject ID, COVID-19 status, age in years and sex were almost always included in the sample metadata.

Collaborating institutions collected whole blood in K2EDTA tubes following their own protocols. For TCRbeta analysis, collaborators shipped samples in one of three forms: frozen whole blood, isolated PBMCs, or DNA extracted from either of those sample types. TCRbeta CDR3 regions were amplified from genomic DNA using the immunoSEQ Assay, a bias-controlled multiplex PCR. Per the source publication's procedure: The number of nucleated cells in each sample was estimated from the amplification of reference gene primers within the assay. To quantify the absolute abundance of each unique TCRbeta CDR3 rearrangement, sequence reads were collapsed and filtered. For each sample, productive Simpson clonality was calculated as the square root of Simpson's diversity index across productive rearrangements. Sourced from immuneACCESS, this table was stored by TCRdb with only in-frame sequences that have V and J called. A share of the clones is absent; for the studies checked, an unresolved V gene accounts for under half, and the remainder has no known explanation. V, J and clone size are those of that table, while D and trimming were read from the DNA. For this sample there are a few hundred thousand clones; around 83% appear just once. The top ten clonotypes cover 2.9% of the sample.

The investigation overall reported the following: Clinical and demographic metadata were provided uncurated, with the amount varying by source and participant.

The sequenced sample was peripheral blood. The V and J segments used are TRBV21-1 and TRBJ1-2. TRBV21-1 is tagged as a pseudogene. The origin of this receptor is a man aged 50-60 years with active or convalescent COVID-19. For the CDR3, the sequence is CASSGYTGDGYTF. In nucleotides, the sequence is TGTGCCAGCAGCGGGTACACCGGGGATGGCTACACCTTC.